These 26 T cell receptor beta chains originate from one sample sequenced in a study of cytomegalovirus exposure and HLA in healthy donors. The PCR was carried out with 60 Vbeta primers and 13 Jbeta primers. Method: immunoSEQ multiplex PCR; TCRdb's copy keeps in-frame clones and lacks some. Counted here are 160,000 or so clones, roughly 80% occurring once; the ten biggest clones make up 2.2%. Sequencing was performed on PBMCs. The receptors stem from a man aged 45 to 65 in good health and CMV-seropositive.

The genes are TRBV6-5 and TRBJ1-1, with 10 bases matching TRBD1. J gave up 2 bases and V 6 bases, and 6 bases lay outside the gene matches. Germline V gene data show CDR1 as MNHEY and CDR2 as SVGAGI. The CDR3 extends over 15 amino acids. The CDR3: CASREDRGTNTEAFF. In DNA, the CDR3 is TGTGCCAGCAGGGAGGACAGGGGGACCAACACTGAAGCTTTCTTT.

The chain uses TRBV21-1 and TRBJ2-2; the listed D gene, TRBD1, was not tested against the DNA. TRBV21-1 is a recognized pseudogene. The CDR3 spans 15 residues. CDR3 sequence reads: CASSSRDRDTGELFF. CDR3 DNA: TGTGCCAGCAGCTCCCGGGACAGAGACACCGGGGAGCTGTTTTTT.

This CDR3 is CAWSFLLDTQYF. CDR3 nucleotides: TGTGCCTGGAGTTTCCTACTAGATACGCAGTATTTT. J is TRBJ2-3 and V is TRBV30; D call uncertain. Trimming left V 2 bases short and J 5 bases short, with 8 bases between. Looked up from germline, CDR1 is GTSNPN and CDR2 is SVGIG (reference sequence). There are 12 residues in the CDR3.

The chain combines TRBV20-1 with TRBJ2-5; no firm D call. V lost 2 bases and J lost 5, with 3 bases in between. The CDR3 sequence is 10 residues long. CDR1 is DFQATT, CDR2 SNEGSKA, per germline (reference sequence). CDR3 in amino acids: CSARQETQYF. CDR3 bases: TGCAGTGCTAGACAGGAGACCCAGTACTTC.

J is TRBJ1-5 and V is TRBV6-5; 7 bases are a match to TRBD1. The J segment lost 5 bases and the V segment lost 6 bases, leaving 4 bases of the junction unmatched. Germline CDR1 and CDR2: MNHEY and SVGAGI. This CDR3 region has 13 residues. In DNA, the CDR3 is TGTGCCAGCAGAAGACAGGGTGATCAGCCCCAGCATTTT. It codes for CASRRQGDQPQHF.

V and J are TRBV10-1 and TRBJ2-3, with D unresolved. Germline V lookup: CDR1 WNHNN, CDR2 SYGVQD (reference sequence). Between the trimmed V and J ends, which lost 0 bases and 5 bases, there was a span of 9 bases. The CDR3 has 14 amino acids. CDR3 in DNA: TGCGCCAGCAGTGAGTCAGTGAGTTTAGATACGCAGTATTTT. Translation gives CASSESVSLDTQYF.

V and J are TRBV18 and TRBJ1-4; 7 nucleotides align to TRBD1. Trimming removed 5 bases from V and 8 bases from J; junction bases left unmatched: 17. This CDR3 spans 17 amino acids. Germline V gene data show CDR1 as KGHSH and CDR2 as LQKENI. This CDR3 is CASSTIPGRTGGEKLFF. DNA of the CDR3: TGTGCCAGCTCAACGATACCCGGAAGGACAGGAGGCGAAAAACTGTTTTTT.

V usage is TRBV6-1 and J usage is TRBJ1-2; D call uncertain. The CDR3 length is 16 residues. Germline-derived CDR1 and CDR2 are MNHNS and SASEGT. The ends were cut back, 2 bases at V and 1 base at J, with 14 bases in the middle. The CDR3 DNA sequence: TGTGCCAGCAGTGAACAAAAACAGCTGATTAACTATGGCTACACCTTC. Translated, it gives CASSEQKQLINYGYTF.

The gene calls are TRBV7-2 and TRBJ1-2; 9 bases match TRBD1. J gave up 10 bases and V 4 bases, and 7 bases lay outside the gene matches. Per the germline V gene, CDR1 is SGHTA and CDR2 is FQGNSA. This CDR3 is built from 13 residues. The CDR3 is CASSSGQGIDYTF. The DNA for the CDR3 is TGTGCCAGCAGCTCGGGACAGGGTATCGACTACACCTTC.

The rearrangement links TRBV5-1 to TRBJ2-7, with TRBD2 as a possible D gene (7 bases). There are 16 residues in the CDR3. Germline CDR1 SGHRS, CDR2 YFSETQ. Trimming removed 0 bases at V and 0 bases at J, with 13 bases between. The chain's CDR3 is CASSLDGGGISYEQYF. The CDR3 DNA follows: TGCGCCAGCAGCTTGGATGGGGGGGGCATCTCCTACGAGCAGTACTTC.

The rearrangement links TRBV19 to TRBJ2-1; 12 nucleotides match TRBD2. The CDR3 extends over 15 amino acids. Trimming took 6 bases from V and 10 from J; bases not matched to a gene: 10. Germline V gives CDR1 LNHDA, CDR2 SQIVND (reference sequence). CDR3 loop: CASSIPGLAGQEQFF. The DNA of the CDR3 is TGTGCCAGTAGCATCCCGGGACTAGCGGGTCAAGAGCAGTTCTTC.

The chain combines TRBV15 with TRBJ1-3, with 7 bases aligning to TRBD1. This CDR3 is built from 16 residues. From germline, CDR1 is LNHNV and CDR2 YYDKDF (reference sequence). V shed 1 base and J 0 bases; nucleotides not matched to a gene: 3. CDR3 nucleotide sequence: TGTGCCACCAGCAGAGGGGGGACAGTCTCTGGAAACACCATATATTTT. It codes for CATSRGGTVSGNTIYF.

This sequence joins TRBV12-5 and TRBJ2-1; 10 positions match TRBD1. CDR1 and CDR2 from the germline V gene are LGHNT and FRNRAP. The CDR3 has 21 residues. V gave up 0 bases and J gave up 7 bases; unmatched junction bases: 21. The CDR3 loop reads CASGLVLGTGARSGVGNEQFF. CDR3 sequence (DNA): TGTGCTAGTGGTTTGGTACTGGGGACAGGGGCTCGGAGCGGGGTGGGGAATGAGCAGTTCTTC.

V is TRBV7-2 and J is TRBJ1-2; TRBD1 matches 8 bases. Germline assignment: CDR1 SGHTA and CDR2 FQGNSA. Trimming at V came to 6 bases and at J to 8 bases, leaving 11 bases not matched to a gene. This CDR3 has 14 amino acids. CDR3 in DNA: TGTGCCAGCAGACCCAACAGGGGGTTCGGGGGCTACACCTTC. Translating it yields CASRPNRGFGGYTF.

This chain uses TRBV9 with TRBJ1-5; no reliable D call. V was shortened by 5 bases and J by 0 bases, with 6 bases between the two germline ends. This CDR3 has 13 residues. In germline, CDR1 is SGDLS, CDR2 YYNGEE. This CDR3 reads CASSINSNQPQHF. CDR3 nucleotides: TGTGCCAGCAGTATAAATAGCAATCAGCCCCAGCATTTT.

This clone has a handful of counts. This rearrangement joins TRBV4-3 to TRBJ2-7, with a possible D match to TRBD2 (5 bases). The CDR3 totals 16 residues. Looked up from germline, CDR1 is LGHNA and CDR2 is YSLEER. V was pared by 0 bases and J by 2 bases, with 14 bases between. The CDR3 here is CASSQEAGGYTYEQYF. CDR3 nucleotide sequence: TGCGCCAGCAGCCAAGAGGCGGGCGGGTACACCTACGAGCAGTACTTC.

J is TRBJ1-2 and V is TRBV6-6; 7 bases are shared with TRBD1. V shed 0 bases, J shed 3 bases, and the junction held 7 bases outside the gene matches. The CDR3 covers 16 residues. CDR1 is MNHNY, CDR2 SVGAGI, per germline (reference sequence). In DNA form, the CDR3 reads TGTGCCAGCAGTTACTCAGGGACAGTCGAGGACTATGGCTACACCTTC. Translating it yields CASSYSGTVEDYGYTF.

Here the CDR3 DNA reads TGTGCTAGTGGTTTGGTGTCAGGGCGGTTACCCTATAATTCACCCCTCCACTTT. Translating it yields CASGLVSGRLPYNSPLHF. This chain joins TRBV12-5 and TRBJ1-6, with a tentative D call TRBD1 (5 bases). This CDR3 spans 18 amino acids. Germline V gives CDR1 LGHNT, CDR2 FRNRAP. The V and J ends lost 0 bases and 2 bases respectively, with 14 bases between them.

V is TRBV5-5 and J is TRBJ2-5, with 11 bases fitting TRBD2. The CDR3 extends over 15 amino acids. The V gene end was trimmed by 0 bases and the J gene end by 5 bases; junction bases not matched to a gene: 3. CDR1 is SGHKS and CDR2 is YYEKEE in the germline V gene (reference sequence). The CDR3: CASSLVAGGRETQYF. The CDR3, as DNA: TGTGCCAGCAGCTTGGTAGCGGGGGGGAGGGAGACCCAGTACTTC.

This clone was picked up one time. This chain joins TRBV16 and TRBJ1-1; 10 positions match TRBD1. CDR1 is KGHSY and CDR2 is FQNENV in the germline V gene. The ends lost 1 base at V and 5 bases at J; junction bases unmatched: 4. The CDR3 contains 15 residues. For the CDR3, the DNA is TGTGCCAGCAGCCAATTGGGACAGGGGAAAACTGAAGCTTTCTTT. It specifies CASSQLGQGKTEAFF.

The chain is built from TRBV10-2 and TRBJ2-3; D is unresolved. Germline-derived CDR1 and CDR2 are WSHSY and SAAADI. Between the trimmed V and J ends, which lost 3 bases and 1 base, there was a span of 8 bases. This CDR3 contains 14 residues. CDR3 DNA sequence: TGCGCCAGCAGTGATAGTAGCCGCACAGATACGCAGTATTTT. As protein: CASSDSSRTDTQYF.

The V call is TRBV25-1, the J call TRBJ1-6; 10 bases fit TRBD1. CDR1 and CDR2 from the germline V gene are MGHDK and SYGVNS. The CDR3 sequence is 14 residues long. The V gene end was trimmed by 6 bases and the J gene end by 9 bases; junction bases not matched to a gene: 5. The CDR3 nucleotides are TGTGCCAGCAGGTCTTGGGACAGGGGTTCACCCCTCCACTTT. It encodes CASRSWDRGSPLHF.

This clone occurred a few times. The CDR3 reads CAWSPPTGDLGNTIYF. For the CDR3, the DNA is TGTGCCTGGAGTCCCCCGACAGGGGACCTAGGAAACACCATATATTTT. The gene calls are TRBV30 and TRBJ1-3; TRBD1 aligns across 8 bases. V lost 2 bases to trimming and J lost 4 bases; unmatched junction nucleotides: 10. This CDR3 is 16 amino acids long. Germline values: CDR1 GTSNPN, CDR2 SVGIG (reference sequence). Variable domain in full (rest from reference TRBV30 and TRBJ1-3): SQTIHQWPATLVQPVGSPLSLECTVEGTSNPNLYWYRQAAGRGLQLLFYSVGIGQISSEVPQNLSASRPQDRQFILSSKKLLLSDSGFYLCAWSPPTGDLGNTIYFGEGSWLTVV.

The chain employs TRBV4-3 and TRBJ2-3; TRBD2 matches 10 bases. Trimming removed 2 bases from V and 5 bases from J; junction bases left unmatched: 7. Germline-derived CDR1 and CDR2 are LGHNA and YSLEER. The CDR3 runs 16 residues. DNA for the CDR3: TGCGCCAGCAGCCAACGAGCGGGGGGGCGGGAAGATACGCAGTATTTT. As protein: CASSQRAGGREDTQYF.

The chain joins TRBV10-1 to TRBJ1-4; tentatively, D is TRBD1 (5 bases). Germline-derived CDR1 and CDR2 are WNHNN and SYGVQD (reference sequence). This CDR3 is 13 amino acids long. Trimming cost V 0 bases and J 8 bases, with 7 bases left between them. In DNA form, the CDR3 reads TGCGCCAGCAGTGAGTCAGGGGTGGAAAAACTGTTTTTT. Translated: CASSESGVEKLFF.

This CDR3 reads CASSLRVAGANVLTF. For the CDR3, the DNA is TGTGCCAGCAGTCTGCGGGTTGCTGGGGCCAACGTCCTGACTTTC. The chain uses TRBV27 and TRBJ2-6; possibly TRBD2 for D (5 bases). The V end was cut by 5 bases, the J end by 2 bases, with 10 bases between. The CDR3 extends over 15 amino acids. The germline gives CDR1 MNHEY, CDR2 SMNVEV (reference sequence).